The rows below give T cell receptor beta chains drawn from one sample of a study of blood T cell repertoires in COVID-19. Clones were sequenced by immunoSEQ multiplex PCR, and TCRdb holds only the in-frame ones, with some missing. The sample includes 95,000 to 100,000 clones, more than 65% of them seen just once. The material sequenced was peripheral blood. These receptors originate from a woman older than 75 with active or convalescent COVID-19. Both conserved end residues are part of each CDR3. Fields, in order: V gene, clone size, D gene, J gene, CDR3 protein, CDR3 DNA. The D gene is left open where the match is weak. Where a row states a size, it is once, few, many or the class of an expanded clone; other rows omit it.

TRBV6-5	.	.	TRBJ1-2	CASSQGPHDYGYTF	TGTGCCAGCAGTCAGGGTCCCCACGACTATGGCTACACCTTC
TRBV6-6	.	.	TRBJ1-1	CASRAVLNTEAFF	TGTGCCAGCAGGGCGGTTCTGAACACTGAAGCTTTCTTT
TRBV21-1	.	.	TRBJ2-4	CASSKDPPGAKNIQYF	TGTGCCAGCAGCAAAGACCCCCCCGGAGCCAAAAACATTCAGTACTTC
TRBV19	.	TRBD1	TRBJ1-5	CASSLDRAGGQPQHF	TGTGCCAGTAGTCTCGACAGGGCGGGCGGACAGCCCCAGCATTTT
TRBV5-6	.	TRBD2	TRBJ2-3	CASSRGLAGTDTQYF	TGTGCCAGCAGCAGGGGACTAGCGGGCACAGATACGCAGTATTTT
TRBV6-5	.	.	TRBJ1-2	CASRPGYTYGYTF	TGTGCCAGCAGACCAGGGTATACCTATGGCTACACCTTC
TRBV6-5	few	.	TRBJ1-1	CASSNTRMNTEAFF	TGTGCCAGCAGCAACACGAGGATGAACACTGAAGCTTTCTTT
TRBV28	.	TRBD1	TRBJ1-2	CASTHGGGQGDYGYTF	TGTGCCAGCACCCATGGGGGGGGACAGGGTGACTATGGCTACACCTTC
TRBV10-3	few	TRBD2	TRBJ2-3	CAISAIAGARRDTQYF	TGTGCCATCAGTGCGATTGCGGGAGCGCGGCGAGATACGCAGTATTTT
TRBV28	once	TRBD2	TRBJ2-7	CASRVAGDFSYEQYF	TGTGCCAGCAGAGTAGCGGGAGATTTCTCCTACGAGCAGTACTTC
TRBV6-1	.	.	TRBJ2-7	CASSLPGVDEQYF	TGTGCCAGCAGCCTCCCGGGGGTCGACGAGCAGTACTTC
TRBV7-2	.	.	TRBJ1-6	CASSLSGGNLLNSPLHF	TGTGCCAGCAGCTTGTCGGGGGGAAACCTATTGAATTCACCCCTCCACTTT
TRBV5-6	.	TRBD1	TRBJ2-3	CASSLVGQGSTDTQYF	TGTGCCAGCAGCTTGGTCGGACAGGGTAGCACAGATACGCAGTATTTT
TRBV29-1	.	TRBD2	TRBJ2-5	CSVEGLAGSQETQYF	TGCAGCGTTGAGGGCCTAGCGGGAAGCCAAGAGACCCAGTACTTC
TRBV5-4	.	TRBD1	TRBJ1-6	CASSPDRVDSPLHF	TGTGCCAGCAGCCCGGACAGGGTCGATTCACCCCTCCACTTT
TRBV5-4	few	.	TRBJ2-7	CASSLDSKSYEQYF	TGTGCCAGCAGCTTGGACAGCAAGTCCTACGAGCAGTACTTC
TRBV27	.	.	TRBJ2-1	CASSSPDYYEQFF	TGTGCCAGCAGTTCCCCGGACTACTATGAGCAGTTCTTC
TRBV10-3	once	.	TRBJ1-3	CAISFDSNSGNTIYF	TGTGCCATCAGCTTTGACAGCAACTCTGGAAACACCATATATTTT
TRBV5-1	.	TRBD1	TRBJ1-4	CASSLEGANEKLFF	TGTGCCAGCAGCCTGGAGGGGGCGAATGAAAAACTGTTTTTT
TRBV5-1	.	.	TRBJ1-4	CASSSQGSSEKLFF	TGTGCCAGCAGCTCACAGGGTTCCAGTGAAAAACTGTTTTTT
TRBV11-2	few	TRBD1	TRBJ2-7	CASSLALQGSFSREQYF	TGTGCCAGCAGCTTAGCACTACAGGGGTCCTTCTCGAGGGAGCAGTACTTC
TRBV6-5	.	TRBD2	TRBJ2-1	CATKLLAGGFNEQFF	TGTGCCACCAAGCTTCTAGCGGGAGGCTTCAATGAGCAGTTCTTC
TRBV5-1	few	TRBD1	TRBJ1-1	CASSFRALTGAPEAFF	TGCGCCAGCAGCTTCCGAGCTCTGACAGGGGCTCCTGAAGCTTTCTTT
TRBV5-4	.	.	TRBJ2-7	CASSQAPGDYEQYF	TGTGCCAGCAGCCAGGCCCCAGGCGACTACGAGCAGTACTTC
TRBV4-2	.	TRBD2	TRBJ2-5	CASSQEGAASGVQETQYF	TGTGCCAGCAGCCAAGAAGGAGCAGCTAGCGGTGTCCAAGAGACCCAGTACTTC
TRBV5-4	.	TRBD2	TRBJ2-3	CASTQFSGDSTDTQYF	TGTGCCAGCACCCAATTTAGCGGGGATAGCACAGATACGCAGTATTTT
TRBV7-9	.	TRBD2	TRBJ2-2	CASSWGLAGTGELFF	TGTGCCAGCAGCTGGGGACTAGCAGGTACCGGGGAGCTGTTTTTT
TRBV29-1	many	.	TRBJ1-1	CSVGAGTTEAFF	TGCAGCGTTGGGGCAGGTACCACTGAAGCTTTCTTT
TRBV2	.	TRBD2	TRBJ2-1	CASSKGTSGSSSYNEQFF	TGTGCCAGCAGCAAAGGGACTAGCGGGAGCTCCTCCTACAATGAGCAGTTCTTC
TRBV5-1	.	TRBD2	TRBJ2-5	CASSPGLAGVETQYF	TGCGCCAGCAGCCCTGGACTAGCGGGAGTAGAGACCCAGTACTTC
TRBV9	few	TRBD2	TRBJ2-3	CASSVVASGRDTQYF	TGTGCCAGCAGCGTAGTGGCTAGCGGAAGGGATACGCAGTATTTT
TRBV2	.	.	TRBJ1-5	CASSTGISNQPQHF	TGTGCCAGCAGTACAGGGATTAGCAATCAGCCCCAGCATTTT
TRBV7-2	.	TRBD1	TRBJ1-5	CASSLRTGKPQHF	TGTGCCAGCAGCTTGCGGACAGGGAAGCCCCAGCATTTT
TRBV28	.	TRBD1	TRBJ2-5	CASSFTGGPQYF	TGTGCCAGCAGTTTCACAGGGGGCCCGCAGTACTTC
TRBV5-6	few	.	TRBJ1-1	CASSLSRPTEAFF	TGTGCCAGCAGCTTATCTCGTCCGACTGAAGCTTTCTTT
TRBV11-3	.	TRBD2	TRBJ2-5	CASSLRASGKQETQYF	TGTGCCAGCAGCTTAAGAGCTAGCGGGAAACAAGAGACCCAGTACTTC
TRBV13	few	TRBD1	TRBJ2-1	CASSLDRGLTAGATYNEQFF	TGTGCCAGCAGCCTAGACAGGGGGCTAACAGCGGGAGCTACCTACAATGAGCAGTTCTTC
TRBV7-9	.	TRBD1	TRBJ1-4	CASSPLQGVVEKLFF	TGTGCCAGCAGCCCCTTACAGGGGGTGGTCGAAAAACTGTTTTTT
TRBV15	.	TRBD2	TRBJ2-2	CATSRDQASGRPNTGELFF	TGTGCCACCAGCAGAGATCAGGCTAGCGGGAGACCGAACACCGGGGAGCTGTTTTTT
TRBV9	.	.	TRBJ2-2	CASTAQQGTGELFF	TGTGCCAGCACCGCACAGCAGGGTACCGGGGAGCTGTTTTTT
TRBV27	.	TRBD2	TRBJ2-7	CASSLSYSGTWVEQYF	TGTGCCAGCAGTTTATCGTATAGCGGGACTTGGGTCGAGCAGTACTTC
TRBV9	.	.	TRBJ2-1	CASSVDPRRYNEQFF	TGTGCCAGCAGCGTAGACCCCAGGCGCTACAATGAGCAGTTCTTC
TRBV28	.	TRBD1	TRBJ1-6	CASSFLDRDNSPLHF	TGTGCCAGCAGTTTCCTTGACAGGGACAATTCACCCCTCCACTTT
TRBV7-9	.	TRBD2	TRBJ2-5	CASSVSGIPETQYF	TGTGCCAGCAGCGTTAGCGGGATCCCAGAGACCCAGTACTTC
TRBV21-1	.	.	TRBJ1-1	CASSNRTADRRNTEAFF	TGTGCCAGCAGCAACAGGACAGCCGACCGGAGGAACACTGAAGCTTTCTTT
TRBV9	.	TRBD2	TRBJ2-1	CASSPRGLAEEQFF	TGTGCCAGCAGCCCCCGAGGACTAGCCGAAGAGCAGTTCTTC
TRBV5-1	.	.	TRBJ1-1	CASSPQGVGTEAFF	TGTGCCAGCAGCCCTCAGGGCGTGGGCACTGAAGCTTTCTTT
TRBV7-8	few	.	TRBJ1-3	CASSLWGGRGNTIYF	TGTGCCAGCAGCTTATGGGGGGGGAGAGGAAACACCATATATTTT
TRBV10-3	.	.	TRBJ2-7	CAISDYDISYEQYF	TGTGCCATCAGTGATTATGACATTTCCTACGAGCAGTACTTC
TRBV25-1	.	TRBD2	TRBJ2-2	CASSPAGTNTGELFF	TGTGCCAGCAGTCCAGCGGGAACGAACACCGGGGAGCTGTTTTTT
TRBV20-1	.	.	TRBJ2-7	CSAALIYQQYF	TGCAGTGCTGCCTTAATCTACCAGCAGTACTTC
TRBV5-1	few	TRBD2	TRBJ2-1	CASSLDSGRSNEQFF	TGCGCCAGCAGCTTGGATAGCGGGAGGAGTAATGAGCAGTTCTTC
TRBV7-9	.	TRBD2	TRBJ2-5	CASSLGTSGDQETQYF	TGTGCCAGCAGCTTAGGAACTAGCGGAGACCAAGAGACCCAGTACTTC
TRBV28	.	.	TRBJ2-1	CASSLQTGSYNEQFF	TGTGCCAGCAGCCTTCAGACCGGGTCCTACAATGAGCAGTTCTTC
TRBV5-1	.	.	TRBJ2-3	CASSLGRSTDTQYF	TGTGCCAGCAGCTTGGGCCGGAGCACAGATACGCAGTATTTT
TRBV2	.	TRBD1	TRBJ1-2	CASSEGTGGLGYTF	TGTGCCAGCAGTGAAGGGACAGGGGGCTTAGGCTACACCTTC
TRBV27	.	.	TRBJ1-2	CASSLRAEVGRVANYGYTF	TGTGCCAGCAGTTTGCGAGCGGAAGTAGGGCGGGTAGCTAACTATGGCTACACCTTC